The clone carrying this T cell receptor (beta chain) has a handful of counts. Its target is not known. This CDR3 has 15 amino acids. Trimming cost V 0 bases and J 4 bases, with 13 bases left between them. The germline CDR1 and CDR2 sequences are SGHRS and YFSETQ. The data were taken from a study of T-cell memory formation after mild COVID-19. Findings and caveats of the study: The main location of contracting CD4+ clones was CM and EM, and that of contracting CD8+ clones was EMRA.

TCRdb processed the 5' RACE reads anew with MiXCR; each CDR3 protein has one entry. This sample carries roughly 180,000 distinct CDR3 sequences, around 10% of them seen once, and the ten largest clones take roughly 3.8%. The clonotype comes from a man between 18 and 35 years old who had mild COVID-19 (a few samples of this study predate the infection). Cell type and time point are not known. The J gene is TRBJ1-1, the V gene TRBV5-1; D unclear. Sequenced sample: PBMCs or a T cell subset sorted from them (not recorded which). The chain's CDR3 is CASSLEAGPSTEAFF. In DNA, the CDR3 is TGCGCCAGCAGCTTGGAGGCAGGACCGAGCACTGAAGCTTTCTTT. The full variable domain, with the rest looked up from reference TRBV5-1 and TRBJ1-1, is KAGVTQTPRYLIKTRGQQVTLSCSPISGHRSVSWYQQTPGQGLQFLFEYFSETQRNKGNFPGRFSGRQFSNSRSEMNVSTLELGDSALYLCASSLEAGPSTEAFFGQGTRLTVV.